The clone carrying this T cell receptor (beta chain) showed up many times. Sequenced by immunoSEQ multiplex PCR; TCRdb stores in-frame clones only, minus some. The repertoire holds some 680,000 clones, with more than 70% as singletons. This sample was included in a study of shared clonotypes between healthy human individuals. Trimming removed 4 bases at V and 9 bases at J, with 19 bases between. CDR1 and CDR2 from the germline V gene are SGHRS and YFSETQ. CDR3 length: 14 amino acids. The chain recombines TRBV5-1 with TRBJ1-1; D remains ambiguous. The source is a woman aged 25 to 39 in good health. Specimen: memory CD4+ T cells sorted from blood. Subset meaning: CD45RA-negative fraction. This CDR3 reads CASSPGNREDKAFF. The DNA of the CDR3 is TGCGCCAGCAGCCCGGGGAACAGAGAAGACAAAGCTTTCTTT.